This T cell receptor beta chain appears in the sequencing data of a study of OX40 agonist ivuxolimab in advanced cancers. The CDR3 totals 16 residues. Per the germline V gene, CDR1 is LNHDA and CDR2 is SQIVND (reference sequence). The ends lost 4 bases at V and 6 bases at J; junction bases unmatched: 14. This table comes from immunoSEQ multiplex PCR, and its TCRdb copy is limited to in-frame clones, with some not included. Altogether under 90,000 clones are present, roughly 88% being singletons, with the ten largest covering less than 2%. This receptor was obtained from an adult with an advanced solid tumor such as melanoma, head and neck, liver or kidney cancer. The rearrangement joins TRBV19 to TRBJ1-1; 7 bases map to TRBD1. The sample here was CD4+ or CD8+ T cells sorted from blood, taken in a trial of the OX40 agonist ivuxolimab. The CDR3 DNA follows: TGTGCCAGTAGTACTAAACCGGGACAGCTTGGGTCTGAAGCTTTCTTT. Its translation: CASSTKPGQLGSEAFF.